Presented here are 30 T cell receptor beta chains from one specimen sequenced in a study of T cells after yellow fever vaccination. TCRdb redid the calling of the 5' RACE reads with MiXCR, one entry per CDR3 protein. This table has 340,000 or so distinct CDR3 sequences, around 13% appearing once. The sample consisted of CD4+ T cells sorted from PBMCs, taken 15 days after the yellow fever booster vaccination. The receptors come from a man between 18 and 29 years old who received the YFV17D yellow fever vaccine.

This clonotype was counted only a few times. The V and J genes are TRBV18 and TRBJ1-4, with D possibly being TRBD1 (5 bases). Germline values: CDR1 KGHSH, CDR2 LQKENI. This CDR3 has 18 amino acids. Trimming took 2 bases from V and 0 from J, leaving 16 bases between them. Written as DNA, the CDR3 is TGTGCCAGCTCACCAATCCGCAGGGAAGCCTCAACTAATGAAAAACTGTTTTTT. Its protein is CASSPIRREASTNEKLFF. Looking up the rest from reference TRBV18 and TRBJ1-4 gives the full variable domain: NAGVMQNPRHLVRRRGQEARLRCSPMKGHSHVYWYRQLPEEGLKFMVYLQKENIIDESGMPKERFSAEFPKEGPSILRIQQVVRGDSAAYFCASSPIRREASTNEKLFFGSGTQLSVL.

The V and J genes are TRBV7-9 and TRBJ2-3; either TRBD1 or TRBD2 may fit D (5 bases each). Germline lookup yields CDR1 SEHNR and CDR2 FQNEAQ (reference sequence). CDR3 size: 11 residues. V lost 5 bases and J 10 bases, leaving 10 bases between the germline ends. In DNA form, the CDR3 reads TGTGCCAGCAGCGCACTAGGGGCGCAGTATTTT. Its protein is CASSALGAQYF.

This clonotype was counted a few times. V usage is TRBV20-1 and J usage is TRBJ2-1; TRBD2 agrees at 8 bases. Looked up from germline, CDR1 is DFQATT and CDR2 is SNEGSKA (reference sequence). J lost 9 bases, V lost 6 bases, and 10 bases had no gene match. The CDR3 extends over 13 amino acids. In nucleotides, the CDR3 is TGCAGTGCCTTCAGGACTAGCATGGGTGAGCAGTTCTTC. Residues: CSAFRTSMGEQFF.

This chain connects TRBV18 to TRBJ1-1; D perhaps matches TRBD1 (5 bases). CDR1 is KGHSH and CDR2 is LQKENI in the germline V gene. The ends were cut back, 2 bases at V and 1 base at J, with 5 bases in the middle. The CDR3 consists of 13 residues. CDR3 amino acids: CASSPGANTEAFF. CDR3 nucleotide sequence: TGTGCCAGCTCACCAGGGGCGAACACTGAAGCTTTCTTT.

This clonotype was seen only a few times. The chain employs TRBV25-1 and TRBJ2-3; weak D call: TRBD1 (5 bases). The CDR3 runs 12 residues. The germline gives CDR1 MGHDK, CDR2 SYGVNS. V lost 2 bases and J 7 bases, leaving 7 bases between the germline ends. CDR3 sequence: CASSETGYTQYF. The CDR3 region has the DNA TGTGCCAGCAGTGAAACAGGCTATACGCAGTATTTT. The complete variable domain, with remaining parts taken from reference TRBV25-1 and TRBJ2-3, reads EADIYQTPRYLVIGTGKKITLECSQTMGHDKMYWYQQDPGMELHLIHYSYGVNSTEKGDLSSESTVSRIRTEHFPLTLESARPSHTSQYLCASSETGYTQYFGPGTRLTVL.

V is TRBV19 and J is TRBJ1-5; maybe TRBD1 (5 bases). The CDR3 covers 16 residues. Trimming removed 4 bases at V and 1 base at J, with 14 bases between. CDR1 and CDR2 (germline): LNHDA, SQIVND (reference sequence). CDR3 in amino acids: CASSTRQLRSNQPQHF. In nucleotides, the CDR3 is TGTGCCAGTAGTACGCGACAGCTAAGGAGCAATCAGCCCCAGCATTTT. The entire variable domain, with the rest obtained from reference TRBV19 and TRBJ1-5, is as follows: DGGITQSPKYLFRKEGQNVTLSCEQNLNHDAMYWYRQDPGQGLRLIYYSQIVNDFQKGDIAEGYSVSREKKESFPLTVTSAQKNPTAFYLCASSTRQLRSNQPQHFGDGTRLSIL.

The chain recombines TRBV7-2 with TRBJ1-5; 7 positions agree with TRBD1. Trimming cost V 4 bases and J 3 bases; bases outside gene matches: 6. The germline V gene has CDR1 SGHTA and CDR2 FQGNSA. The CDR3 is 15 amino acids. The CDR3 DNA sequence: TGTGCCAGCAGCTCCCCCGACAGGGACAATCAGCCCCAGCATTTT. Residues: CASSSPDRDNQPQHF.

This clonotype was recorded a few times. The V gene is TRBV12-3 or TRBV12-4, the J gene TRBJ1-5, with 10 bases that match TRBD1. Trimming removed 6 bases from V and 7 bases from J; junction bases left unmatched: 15. This CDR3 is built from 17 residues. The CDR3 DNA is TGTGCCAGCAGCCCTAGACAGGGGGCGGGGGTTGGACAGCCCCAGCATTTT. Amino acids: CASSPRQGAGVGQPQHF.

The genes are TRBV7-2 and TRBJ2-5; D might be TRBD1 (6 bases). The CDR3 totals 12 residues. Trimming removed 5 bases from V and 6 bases from J, with 10 bases in between. CDR1 is SGHTA, CDR2 FQGNSA, per germline. The CDR3 DNA follows: TGTGCCAGCAGCAAGGACAGTCAGACCCAGTACTTC. Protein sequence: CASSKDSQTQYF.

The genes are TRBV5-1 and TRBJ1-1; TRBD1 is a possible D gene (6 bases). The V end was cut by 4 bases, the J end by 4 bases, with 17 bases between. This CDR3 has 15 amino acids. Germline-derived CDR1 and CDR2 are SGHRS and YFSETQ. CDR3 coding DNA: TGCGCCAGCAGCGTACCACAGGGAGAGGGCACTGAAGCTTTCTTT. This codes for CASSVPQGEGTEAFF.

This clonotype was seen more than once but under ten times. The chain recombines TRBV10-3 with TRBJ2-7; D unclear. The V gene lost 2 bases and the J gene lost 0 bases, with 14 bases spanning the gap. CDR3 length: 16 residues. Germline-derived CDR1 and CDR2 are ENHRY and SYGVKD. The CDR3, as DNA: TGTGCCATCAGTGAGGTGGTGTTGAACTGCTCCTACGAGCAGTACGTC. Amino acids: CAISEVVLNCSYEQYV.

V is TRBV5-1 and J is TRBJ2-3, with 7 bases that match TRBD1. The CDR3 totals 14 residues. The V gene's germline CDR1 is SGHRS and CDR2 YFSETQ. Trimming cost V 4 bases and J 1 base; bases outside gene matches: 3. The CDR3, as DNA: TGCGCCAGCAGCGACACAGGGGGCACAGATACGCAGTATTTT. Protein: CASSDTGGTDTQYF.

The V gene is TRBV4-3, the J gene TRBJ1-5; TRBD1 matches 8 bases. The length of the CDR3 is 17 residues. The V segment lost 0 bases and the J segment 6 bases; nucleotides outside the gene matches: 10. CDR1 LGHNA and CDR2 YSLEER come from the germline V gene. This CDR3 reads CASSQDFKDRDVQPQHF. CDR3 bases: TGCGCCAGCAGCCAAGATTTTAAGGACAGGGATGTTCAGCCCCAGCATTTT.

This clonotype was detected a few times. The chain links TRBV5-6 to TRBJ1-1; D perhaps matches TRBD1 (6 bases). Germline loops: CDR1 SGHDT, CDR2 YYEEEE. CDR3 size: 14 residues. The V and J ends lost 4 bases and 5 bases respectively, with 15 bases between them. The CDR3 loop is CASSPRWGRTEAFF. The CDR3 region has the DNA TGTGCCAGCAGCCCGCGGTGGGGGCGGACTGAAGCTTTCTTT.

The V call is TRBV3-1, the J call TRBJ1-1; D not certain. V was trimmed by 3 bases and J by 7 bases, leaving 6 bases between them. CDR3 size: 11 residues. Germline V gives CDR1 LGHDT, CDR2 YNNKEL (reference sequence). The CDR3 here is CASSHKVEAFF. The CDR3 nucleotides are TGTGCCAGCAGCCATAAGGTTGAAGCTTTCTTT.

This rearrangement joins TRBV2 to TRBJ2-2, with D unresolved. CDR1 and CDR2 from the germline V gene are SNHLY and FYNNEI. V lost 7 bases and J 6 bases, leaving 21 bases between the germline ends. The CDR3 spans 16 residues. CDR3 coding DNA: TGTGCCAGCACCGATGACTCGGCGGCCAGCGCCGGGGAGCTGTTTTTT. This codes for CASTDDSAASAGELFF.

The chain recombines TRBV27 with TRBJ2-5; 7 nucleotides match TRBD2. V lost 5 bases to trimming and J lost 5 bases; unmatched junction nucleotides: 8. CDR3 length equals 14 residues. In germline, CDR1 is MNHEY, CDR2 SMNVEV (reference sequence). CDR3 nucleotides: TGTGCCAGCAGTGTCCAGCGGGGTCGGGAGACCCAGTACTTC. It yields the protein CASSVQRGRETQYF.

This clonotype has ten or more counts. The chain combines TRBV12-3 or TRBV12-4 with TRBJ1-1; D possibly corresponds to TRBD1 (5 bases). Trimming stripped 2 bases from V and 1 base from J, with 8 bases between. The CDR3 extends over 14 amino acids. Written as DNA, the CDR3 is TGTGCCAGCAGTTTAAGGGGTCGGAACACTGAAGCTTTCTTT. Protein sequence: CASSLRGRNTEAFF.

Ten or more counts support this clonotype. This chain uses TRBV7-3 with TRBJ2-6; D remains unclear. Germline assignment: CDR1 SGHTA and CDR2 FQGTGA. V lost 2 bases and J lost 0, with 5 bases in between. The CDR3 spans 15 residues. CDR3 nucleotides: TGTGCCAGCAGCTTAGAAAGCTCTGGGGCCAACGTCCTGACTTTC. This codes for CASSLESSGANVLTF.

This rearrangement joins TRBV5-1 to TRBJ1-3; D unresolved. The CDR3 covers 14 residues. Trimming cost V 0 bases and J 0 bases, with 4 bases left between them. Germline CDR1 SGHRS, CDR2 YFSETQ. For the CDR3, the DNA is TGCGCCAGCAGCTTGGTCCCCTCTGGAAACACCATATATTTT. This gives the protein CASSLVPSGNTIYF.

The sample holds many counts of this clonotype. The chain combines TRBV6-2 or TRBV6-3 with TRBJ1-5; D remains ambiguous. V lost 2 bases, J lost 1 base, and 3 bases lay in between. The length of the CDR3 is 13 residues. Per germline, CDR1 MNHEY and CDR2 SVGEGT. The CDR3 sequence: CASSYDSNQPQHF. The CDR3 DNA follows: TGTGCCAGCAGTTACGACAGCAATCAGCCCCAGCATTTT.

The V call is TRBV5-4, the J call TRBJ1-1, with D perhaps TRBD1 (5 bases). V was clipped by 3 bases and J by 7 bases, with 7 bases between them. The CDR3 has 11 residues. CDR1 is SGHNT and CDR2 is YYREEE in the germline V gene (reference sequence). The DNA of the CDR3 is TGTGCCAGCAGCTCTCAGGGTGAAGCTTTCTTT. Translation: CASSSQGEAFF.

The chain uses TRBV11-2 and TRBJ1-6, with D tentatively TRBD1 (5 bases). Trimming removed 5 bases from V and 0 bases from J, with 14 bases in between. CDR1 and CDR2 from the germline V gene are SGHAT and FQNNGV. The CDR3 sequence is 17 residues long. This CDR3 is CASSPPGESSYNSPLHF. CDR3 coding DNA: TGTGCCAGCAGCCCCCCGGGGGAAAGCTCCTATAATTCACCCCTCCACTTT.

The chain employs TRBV4-2 and TRBJ1-2; D is possibly TRBD1 (5 bases). Trimming shortened V by 0 bases and J by 3 bases, and 8 bases separated the two germline ends. This CDR3 region has 14 residues. Per germline, CDR1 LGHNA and CDR2 YNFKEQ. The CDR3 is CASSQEVGDYGYTF. The CDR3 coding sequence is TGTGCCAGCAGCCAAGAGGTAGGGGACTATGGCTACACCTTC.

This clonotype was recorded a few times. V is TRBV28 and J is TRBJ2-3; TRBD2 is a possible D gene (5 bases). The germline V gene has CDR1 MDHEN and CDR2 SYDVKM. Trimming removed 5 bases from V and 6 bases from J, with 21 bases in between. The CDR3 length is 16 residues. CDR3 protein: CASSQNTGVSGDTQYF. The DNA for the CDR3 is TGTGCCAGCAGTCAGAACACCGGCGTCTCGGGGGATACGCAGTATTTT.

This chain joins TRBV18 and TRBJ1-4, with a tentative D call TRBD1 (5 bases). Germline V gives CDR1 KGHSH, CDR2 LQKENI. Trimming shortened V by 3 bases and J by 5 bases, and 10 bases separated the two germline ends. The CDR3 runs to 14 residues. CDR3 protein: CASSPDGGNEKLFF. DNA of the CDR3: TGTGCCAGCTCACCGGACGGGGGAAATGAAAAACTGTTTTTT.

This clonotype was observed a handful of times. The rearrangement joins TRBV7-9 to TRBJ1-1; 11 bases match TRBD1. Germline-derived CDR1 and CDR2 are SEHNR and FQNEAQ (reference sequence). The CDR3 consists of 15 residues. The V segment lost 6 bases and the J segment 0 bases; nucleotides outside the gene matches: 3. The CDR3, as DNA: TGTGCCAGCAGACCGGACAGGGGGCTGAACACTGAAGCTTTCTTT. Amino acids: CASRPDRGLNTEAFF.

The chain is built from TRBV5-4 and TRBJ2-7; unclear D gene. V lost 9 bases and J 4 bases, leaving 11 bases between the germline ends. Germline loops: CDR1 SGHNT, CDR2 YYREEE (reference sequence). CDR3 size: 11 residues. The CDR3 spells CATPVVYEQYV. CDR3 DNA sequence: TGTGCCACCCCAGTTGTGTACGAGCAGTACGTC.

In its sample, this clonotype was seen many times. The J gene is TRBJ1-2, the V gene TRBV28; D remains unclear. The CDR3 length is 13 residues. The V and J ends lost 1 base and 6 bases respectively, with 9 bases between them. Germline CDR1 and CDR2: MDHEN and SYDVKM. CDR3 sequence: CASSLSNADGYTF. The CDR3 nucleotides read TGTGCCAGCAGTTTATCGAATGCGGATGGCTACACCTTC.

The chain carries TRBV6-5 and TRBJ2-2, with D possibly TRBD1 on 5 matching bases. In germline, CDR1 is MNHEY, CDR2 SVGAGI. Trimming shortened V by 6 bases and J by 6 bases, and 8 bases separated the two germline ends. This CDR3 is built from 12 residues. CDR3 nucleotides: TGTGCCAGCAGGGGCAGGGCCGGGGAGCTGTTTTTT. This translates into CASRGRAGELFF.